The clone carrying this TCR beta chain was counted many times. Its cognate antigen is unknown. Cyclophosphamide on days +3 and +4 followed busulfan-fludarabine conditioning and a marrow graft. Profiling relied on immunoSEQ multiplex PCR, and the TCRdb table lists in-frame clones only, not all of them. The sample presents over 1,500 clones, none singletons. The sample originates from a study of T cells after posttransplantation cyclophosphamide. Findings and limits, study-wide: After PTCy, TRB diversity resembled that of CNI/methotrexate controls. Donor-recipient repertoire similarity was low at 1-2 months, rising over year one. Tissue-infiltrating T cells from skin or gut overlapped little with blood T cells.

The CDR3 sequence is 15 residues long. Trimming took 4 bases from V and 9 from J, leaving 17 bases between them. Per the germline V gene, CDR1 is SGDLS and CDR2 is YYNGEE. The source is a female patient aged 35-55 years who received an allogeneic stem cell transplant from a related donor, was CMV-positive, and had no GVHD. Part of the T cell pool may stem from the graft donor. The V gene is TRBV9, the J gene TRBJ1-6; D unresolved. Specimen: PBMCs, collected 32 days after allogeneic stem cell transplant with posttransplant cyclophosphamide. The CDR3 reads CASSPIGVPGSPLHF. The CDR3 DNA sequence: TGTGCCAGCAGCCCTATCGGGGTTCCGGGTTCACCCCTCCACTTT.